A selection of T cell receptor beta chains follows, all from one sample in a study of healthy donors' naive CD4 and CD8 T cells. Each CDR3 protein gets one entry after TCRdb re-called the reads with MiXCR. The sample yields around 180,000 distinct CDR3 sequences, about 74% seen once. Sequenced input: naive CD4+ and CD8+ T cells sorted from blood, pooled from several donors. These receptors all come from a pool of human donors in good health; the sample pools cells from several healthy donors. CDR3s include the opening cysteine and the closing phenylalanine or tryptophan. The order of the fields is clone size, V gene, J gene, CDR3 protein. Clone size is given for some rows only: seen once, a few or many times, or a class if the clone is expanded.

>.|TRBV20-1|TRBJ2-1
CSARGRARGTYNEQFF
>.|TRBV6-6|TRBJ2-7
CASSYYVGTGGTYEQYF
>.|TRBV19|TRBJ1-5
CASSTPSDLMSNQPQHF
>.|TRBV10-3|TRBJ2-7
CAISVGDSYEQYF
>.|TRBV29-1|TRBJ2-1
CSVPPQQNNEQFF
>.|TRBV15|TRBJ1-1
CATSRDGTVNTEAFF
>.|TRBV29-1|TRBJ2-2
CSAPSSGSTTGELFF
>.|TRBV12-5|TRBJ2-7
CASKREGHNSEQYF
>.|TRBV6-1|TRBJ1-2
CASSEGTVLDYTF
>.|TRBV20-1|TRBJ2-5
CSAISFEEMDGETQYF
>.|TRBV29-1|TRBJ1-5
CSATLGSSQPQHF
>once|TRBV5-1|TRBJ2-5
CASQQTGTGGKGTQYF
>few|TRBV14|TRBJ2-3
CASSQDALAGSTDTQYF
>few|TRBV6-6|TRBJ1-3
CASRDEGDSGNTIYF
>.|TRBV6-1|TRBJ2-7
CASSEGGALRYEQYF
>.|TRBV12-3/TRBV12-4|TRBJ2-7
CASRPRRGVHYEQYF
>.|TRBV29-1|TRBJ1-3
CSATSNSGNTIYF
>.|TRBV29-1|TRBJ2-7
CSVEEGGDRAYEQYF
>.|TRBV27|TRBJ2-7
CASGWGTGNEQYF
>.|TRBV6-5|TRBJ1-2
CASSYSRDANYGYTF
>.|TRBV27|TRBJ1-6
CASKVRDSLSSYNSPLHF
>.|TRBV6-5|TRBJ2-7
CASSYSDENYEQYF
>.|TRBV29-1|TRBJ1-6
CSVRDHYNSPLHF
>once|TRBV27|TRBJ2-1
CASSPPGLEQFF
>.|TRBV27|TRBJ2-7
CASSLGHLGNEQYF
>.|TRBV20-1|TRBJ2-5
CSARATGAQETQYF
>.|TRBV6-6|TRBJ2-1
CASSSRGQNNEQFF
>.|TRBV29-1|TRBJ2-5
CSVGHIQETQYF
>.|TRBV18|TRBJ1-5
CASSPPSGEPQHF
>.|TRBV19|TRBJ1-1
CASSTYQRAEAFF
>once|TRBV5-5|TRBJ2-5
CASSLPGGVETQYF
>.|TRBV2|TRBJ2-1
CASSARGGDEQFF
>.|TRBV5-1|TRBJ1-5
CAGSSDPRDQPQHF
>.|TRBV11-2|TRBJ2-1
CASSLEPFGEQFF
>.|TRBV30|TRBJ2-5
CAWSDRILAGEETQYF
>once|TRBV7-8|TRBJ2-1
CASSLRDLSSYNEQFF
>.|TRBV18|TRBJ1-1
CASSPPDRSDTEAFF
>few|TRBV19|TRBJ1-1
CATSVGTGTEAFF
>.|TRBV29-1|TRBJ2-5
CSVESGSSGKTQYF
>.|TRBV20-1|TRBJ2-1
CSARSASGGRYNEQFF
>.|TRBV7-8|TRBJ2-4
CASSLRGPSLAKNIQYF
>few|TRBV19|TRBJ2-1
CASSISAGDDNEQFF
>.|TRBV19|TRBJ2-1
CASSIVGQNEQFF
>.|TRBV20-1|TRBJ1-1
CSARAGGDPEAFF
>once|TRBV6-2/TRBV6-3|TRBJ2-5
CASSIRTRSGTQYF
>.|TRBV30|TRBJ1-1
CAWSGQQRTEAFF
>.|TRBV5-6|TRBJ2-1
CASSRRDEQFF
>.|TRBV7-8|TRBJ1-6
CASSLVVNMHSPLHF
>few|TRBV19|TRBJ2-4
CATNHRGGMNIQYF
>.|TRBV28|TRBJ2-7
CASWRGSYEQYF
>.|TRBV5-6|TRBJ1-3
CASSGGTASGNTIYF
>.|TRBV6-6|TRBJ2-7
CASSARKYEQYF
>.|TRBV6-6|TRBJ1-1
CASSYQRMNTEAFF
>.|TRBV19|TRBJ1-2
CASSMVQGWTYGYTF
>.|TRBV6-5|TRBJ2-7
CASSYGRMGIEQYF